The 5 T cell receptor beta chains listed next were all sequenced from one sample in a study of early T cells in non-severe SARS-CoV-2 infection. TCRdb used MiXCR to reprocess the 5' RACE reads, holding one entry per CDR3 protein. Of about 60,000 distinct CDR3 sequences in the sample, about 12% were seen once. Material: whole blood. The receptors here all came from an adult who was a healthcare worker with PCR-confirmed SARS-CoV-2 infection or an uninfected control (not recorded which).

This clonotype was seen repeatedly, ten times or more. The chain recombines TRBV12-3 or TRBV12-4 with TRBJ2-1; D unresolved. Trimming took 1 base from V and 5 from J, leaving 15 bases between them. The CDR3 extends over 16 amino acids. The CDR3 is CASSLVLWSRNNEQFF. DNA of the CDR3: TGTGCCAGCAGTTTAGTTTTGTGGTCGCGCAACAATGAGCAGTTCTTC.

The rearrangement joins TRBV7-9 to TRBJ2-3; TRBD2 agrees at 7 bases. V dropped 5 bases and J dropped 0; count of bases not matched to a gene: 5. From germline, CDR1 is SEHNR and CDR2 FQNEAQ (reference sequence). The CDR3 has 15 residues. The CDR3 spells CASSPRTRSTDTQYF. The CDR3 nucleotides are TGTGCCAGCAGCCCCCGGACTAGAAGCACAGATACGCAGTATTTT.

This clonotype was detected ten times or more. The chain recombines TRBV9 with TRBJ2-7, with TRBD2 matching over 10 bases. With 0 bases clipped from V and 9 bases from J, the junction kept 9 bases outside the gene matches. The germline CDR1 and CDR2 sequences are SGDLS and YYNGEE. The CDR3 sequence is 15 residues long. CDR3 DNA: TGTGCCAGCAGCGTAGGCCCAGCGGGGGGGCCGGTGCAGTACTTC. This codes for CASSVGPAGGPVQYF.

The table lists this clonotype with many counts. The rearrangement uses TRBV18 and TRBJ1-1; D call uncertain. This CDR3 spans 16 amino acids. Trimming stripped 3 bases from V and 0 bases from J, with 14 bases between. The germline V gene has CDR1 KGHSH and CDR2 LQKENI. Written as DNA, the CDR3 is TGTGCCAGCTCACCGATTCTAGGGCTCTTGAACACTGAAGCTTTCTTT. Translated: CASSPILGLLNTEAFF.

V usage is TRBV7-2 and J usage is TRBJ1-5; TRBD1 might be the D (5 bases). There are 14 residues in the CDR3. The germline gives CDR1 SGHTA, CDR2 FQGNSA. Trimming cost V 2 bases and J 7 bases, with 12 bases left between them. In nucleotides, the CDR3 is TGTGCCAGCAGCTTACGAGGACAAGGGCAGCCCCAGCATTTT. This translates into CASSLRGQGQPQHF.